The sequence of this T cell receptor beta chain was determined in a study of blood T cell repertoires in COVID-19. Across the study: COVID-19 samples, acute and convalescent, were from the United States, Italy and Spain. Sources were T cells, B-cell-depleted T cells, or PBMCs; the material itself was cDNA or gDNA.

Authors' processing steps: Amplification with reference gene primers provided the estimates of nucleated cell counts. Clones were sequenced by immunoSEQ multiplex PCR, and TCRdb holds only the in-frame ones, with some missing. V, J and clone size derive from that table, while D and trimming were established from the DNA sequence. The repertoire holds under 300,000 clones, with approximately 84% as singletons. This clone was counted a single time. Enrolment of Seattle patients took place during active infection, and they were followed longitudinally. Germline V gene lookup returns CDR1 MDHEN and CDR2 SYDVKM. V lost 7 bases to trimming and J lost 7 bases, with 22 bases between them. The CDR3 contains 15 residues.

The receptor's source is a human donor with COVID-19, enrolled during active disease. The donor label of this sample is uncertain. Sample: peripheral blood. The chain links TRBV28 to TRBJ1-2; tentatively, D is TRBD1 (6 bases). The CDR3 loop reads CASNPTGRERGGYTF. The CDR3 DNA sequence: TGTGCCAGCAATCCCACAGGGAGGGAGAGGGGTGGCTACACCTTC.